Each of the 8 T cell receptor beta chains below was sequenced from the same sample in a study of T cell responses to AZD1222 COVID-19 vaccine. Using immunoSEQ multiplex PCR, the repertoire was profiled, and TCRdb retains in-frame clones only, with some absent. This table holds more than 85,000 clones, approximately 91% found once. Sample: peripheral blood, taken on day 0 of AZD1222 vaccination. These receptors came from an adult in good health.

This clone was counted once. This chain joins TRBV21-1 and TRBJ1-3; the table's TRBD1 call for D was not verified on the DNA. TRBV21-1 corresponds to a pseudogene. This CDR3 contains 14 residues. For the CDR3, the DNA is TGTGCCAGCAGACAGGGGGCGCCTGGAAACACCATATATTTT. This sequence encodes CASRQGAPGNTIYF.

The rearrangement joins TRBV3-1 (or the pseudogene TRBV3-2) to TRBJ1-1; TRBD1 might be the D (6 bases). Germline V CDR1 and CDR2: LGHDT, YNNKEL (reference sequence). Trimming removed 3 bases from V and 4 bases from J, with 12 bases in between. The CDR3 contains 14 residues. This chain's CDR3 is CASSQLRGGTEAFF. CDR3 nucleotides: TGTGCCAGCAGCCAGCTCAGGGGCGGCACTGAAGCTTTCTTT.

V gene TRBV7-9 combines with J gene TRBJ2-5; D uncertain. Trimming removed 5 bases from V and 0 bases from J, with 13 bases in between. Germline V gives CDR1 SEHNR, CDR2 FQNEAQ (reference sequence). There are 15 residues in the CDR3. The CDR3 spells CASSHKGLYQETQYF. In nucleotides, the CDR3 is TGTGCCAGCAGCCACAAGGGCCTGTACCAAGAGACCCAGTACTTC.

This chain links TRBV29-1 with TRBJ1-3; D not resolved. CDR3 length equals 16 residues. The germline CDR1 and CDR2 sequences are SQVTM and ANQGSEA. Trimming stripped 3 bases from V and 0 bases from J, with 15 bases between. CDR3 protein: CSVEVLDRVSGNTIYF. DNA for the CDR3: TGCAGCGTTGAGGTCTTGGATAGGGTCTCTGGAAACACCATATATTTT.

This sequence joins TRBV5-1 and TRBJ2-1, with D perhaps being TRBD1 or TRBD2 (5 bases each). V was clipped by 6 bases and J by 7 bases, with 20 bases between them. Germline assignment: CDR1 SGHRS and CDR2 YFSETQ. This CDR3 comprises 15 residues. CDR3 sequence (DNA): TGCGCCAGCACCCCCGGGGCGGGCCCACGTAATGAGCAGTTCTTC. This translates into CASTPGAGPRNEQFF.

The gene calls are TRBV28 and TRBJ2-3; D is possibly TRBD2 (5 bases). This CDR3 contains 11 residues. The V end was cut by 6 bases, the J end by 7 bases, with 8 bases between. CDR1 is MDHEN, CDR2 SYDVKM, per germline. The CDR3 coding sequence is TGTGCCAGCAGCCTAGCTAATACGCAGTATTTT. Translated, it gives CASSLANTQYF. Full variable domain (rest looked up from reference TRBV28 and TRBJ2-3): DVKVTQSSRYLVKRTGEKVFLECVQDMDHENMFWYRQDPGLGLRLIYFSYDVKMKEKGDIPEGYSVSREKKERFSLILESASTNQTSMYLCASSLANTQYFGPGTRLTVL.

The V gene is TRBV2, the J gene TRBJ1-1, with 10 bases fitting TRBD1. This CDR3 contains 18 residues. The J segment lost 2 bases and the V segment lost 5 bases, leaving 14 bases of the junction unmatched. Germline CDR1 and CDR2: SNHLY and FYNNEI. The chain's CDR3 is CASSFPGHDRGHNTEAFF. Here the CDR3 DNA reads TGTGCCAGCAGTTTCCCGGGCCACGACAGGGGGCATAACACTGAAGCTTTCTTT.

The CDR3 DNA is TGTGCCAGCAGCCAAGGAGCGGTGAACACTGAAGCTTTCTTT. Its translation is CASSQGAVNTEAFF. V usage is TRBV3-1 (or the pseudogene TRBV3-2) and J usage is TRBJ1-1, with unresolved D. Trimming took off 1 base at V and 0 bases at J, with 6 bases between the two ends. The germline gives CDR1 LGHDT, CDR2 YNNKEL (reference sequence). This CDR3 comprises 14 residues.